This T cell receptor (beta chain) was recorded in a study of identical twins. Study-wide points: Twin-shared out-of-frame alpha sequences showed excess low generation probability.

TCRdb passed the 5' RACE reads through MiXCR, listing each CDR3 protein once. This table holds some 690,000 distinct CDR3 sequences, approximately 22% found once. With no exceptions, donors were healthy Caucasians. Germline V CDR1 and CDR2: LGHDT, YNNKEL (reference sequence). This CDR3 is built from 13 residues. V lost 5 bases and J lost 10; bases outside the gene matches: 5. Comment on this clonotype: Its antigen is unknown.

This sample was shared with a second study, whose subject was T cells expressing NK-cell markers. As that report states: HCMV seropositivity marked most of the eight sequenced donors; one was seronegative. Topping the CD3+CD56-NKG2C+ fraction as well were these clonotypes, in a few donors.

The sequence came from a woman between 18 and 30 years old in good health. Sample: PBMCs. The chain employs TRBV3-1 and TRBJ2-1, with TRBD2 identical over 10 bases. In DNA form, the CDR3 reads TGTGCCAGCAGCTCAGGACTAGCGGTGGAGCAGTTCTTC. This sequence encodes CASSSGLAVEQFF.